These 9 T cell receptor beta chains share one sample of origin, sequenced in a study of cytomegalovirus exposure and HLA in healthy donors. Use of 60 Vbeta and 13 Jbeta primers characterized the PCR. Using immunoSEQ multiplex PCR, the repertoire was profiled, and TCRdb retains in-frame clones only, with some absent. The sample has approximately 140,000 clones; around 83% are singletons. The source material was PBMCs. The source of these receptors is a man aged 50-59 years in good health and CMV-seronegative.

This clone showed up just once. The CDR3 nucleotides read TGTGCCAGCAGTTTAGGGCAGGGGCCCTACGAGCAGTACTTC. It is translated as CASSLGQGPYEQYF. The chain has TRBV28 and TRBJ2-7, with a possible D match to TRBD1 (6 bases). The CDR3 spans 14 residues. Germline V gene sequence: CDR1 MDHEN, CDR2 SYDVKM. V was pared by 2 bases and J by 2 bases, with 10 bases between.

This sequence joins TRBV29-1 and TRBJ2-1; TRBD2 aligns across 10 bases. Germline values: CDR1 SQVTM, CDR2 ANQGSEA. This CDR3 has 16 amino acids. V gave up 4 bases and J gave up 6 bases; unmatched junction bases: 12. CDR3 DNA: TGCAGCGTTGGGGGGACTAGCGCGGTCCCAAGCAATGAGCAGTTCTTC. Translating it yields CSVGGTSAVPSNEQFF.

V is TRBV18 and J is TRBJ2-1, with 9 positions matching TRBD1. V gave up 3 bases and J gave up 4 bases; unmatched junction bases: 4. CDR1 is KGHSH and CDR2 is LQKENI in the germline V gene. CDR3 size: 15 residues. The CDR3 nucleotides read TGTGCCAGCTCACCCCCGGGACAGGGTTACAATGAGCAGTTCTTC. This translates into CASSPPGQGYNEQFF.

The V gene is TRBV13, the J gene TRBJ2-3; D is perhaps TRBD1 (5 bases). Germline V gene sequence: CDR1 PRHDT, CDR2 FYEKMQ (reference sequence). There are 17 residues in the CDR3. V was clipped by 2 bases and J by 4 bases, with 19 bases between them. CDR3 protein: CASSLRSNGRVPDTQYF. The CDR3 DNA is TGTGCCAGCAGCTTAAGGTCTAACGGCAGGGTACCAGATACGCAGTATTTT.

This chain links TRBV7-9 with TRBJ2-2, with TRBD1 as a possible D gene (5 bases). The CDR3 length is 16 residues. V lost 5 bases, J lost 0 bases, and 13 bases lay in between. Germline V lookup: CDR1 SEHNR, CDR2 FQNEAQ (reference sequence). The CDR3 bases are TGTGCCAGCAGCCCACGACAGATCGCGAACACCGGGGAGCTGTTTTTT. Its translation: CASSPRQIANTGELFF.

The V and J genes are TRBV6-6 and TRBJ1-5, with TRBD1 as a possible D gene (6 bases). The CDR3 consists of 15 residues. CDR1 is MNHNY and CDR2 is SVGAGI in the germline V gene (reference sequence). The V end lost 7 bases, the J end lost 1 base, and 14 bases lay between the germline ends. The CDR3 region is CASTQGLGSNQPQHF. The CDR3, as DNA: TGTGCCAGCACCCAGGGGTTGGGAAGCAATCAGCCCCAGCATTTT.

The CDR3 reads CASSPGTGASSYEQYF. The CDR3 coding sequence is TGTGCCAGCAGCCCAGGGACTGGAGCTTCCTCCTACGAGCAGTACTTC. This chain uses TRBV5-4 with TRBJ2-5, with D possibly matching TRBD2 (6 bases). The J call could be wrong; TRBJ2-7 is a better fit for the DNA end. Germline V lookup: CDR1 SGHNT, CDR2 YYREEE (reference sequence). This CDR3 has 16 amino acids.

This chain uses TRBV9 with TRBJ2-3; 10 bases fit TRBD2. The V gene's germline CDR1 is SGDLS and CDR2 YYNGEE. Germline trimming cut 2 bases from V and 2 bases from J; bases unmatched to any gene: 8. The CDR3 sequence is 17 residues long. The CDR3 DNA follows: TGTGCCAGCAGCGTCTTCACCGGGACTAGCGTCACAGATACGCAGTATTTT. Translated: CASSVFTGTSVTDTQYF. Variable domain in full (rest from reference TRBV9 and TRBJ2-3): DSGVTQTPKHLITATGQRVTLRCSPRSGDLSVYWYQQSLDQGLQFLIQYYNGEERAKGNILERFSAQQFPDLHSELNLSSLELGDSALYFCASSVFTGTSVTDTQYFGPGTRLTVL.

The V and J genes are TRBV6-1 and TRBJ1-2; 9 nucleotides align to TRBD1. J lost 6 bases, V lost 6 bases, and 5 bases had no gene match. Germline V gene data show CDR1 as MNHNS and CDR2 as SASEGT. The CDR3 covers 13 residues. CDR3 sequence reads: CASSKQGAHGYTF. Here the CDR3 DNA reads TGTGCCAGCAGCAAACAGGGGGCGCATGGCTACACCTTC.